This TCR beta chain was sequenced for a study of beta chain features in type 1 diabetes. Of note for this clone: Its antigen is undetermined.

Germline-derived CDR1 and CDR2 are MDHEN and SYDVKM. This CDR3 spans 12 amino acids. Trimming removed 5 bases at V and 6 bases at J, with 10 bases between. Findings of the study overall: Reduced insertions and increased deletions marked VDJ junctions in type 1 diabetes patients. Within each of all four CD4+ subsets, Type 1 diabetes patients had TCRB CDR3s that were moderately but significantly shorter.

What was sequenced were expressed TCRB transcripts, since all of the isolated RNA had been reverse transcribed. TCRdb's table, derived via immunoSEQ multiplex PCR, lists solely in-frame clones and lacks some. The data show about 53,000 clones, about 47% seen once. There was one heparinised blood draw per donor, averaging about 116 mL. This receptor was obtained from a woman aged 40 to 49 with type 1 diabetes. The genes are TRBV28 and TRBJ1-1; perhaps TRBD1 as D (6 bases). Sequenced sample: Tregs from blood. The CDR3 region is CASSLGQSEAFF. The CDR3 region has the DNA TGTGCCAGCAGTCTCGGACAGTCTGAAGCTTTCTTT. The complete variable domain, with remaining parts taken from reference TRBV28 and TRBJ1-1, reads DVKVTQSSRYLVKRTGEKVFLECVQDMDHENMFWYRQDPGLGLRLIYFSYDVKMKEKGDIPEGYSVSREKKERFSLILESASTNQTSMYLCASSLGQSEAFFGQGTRLTVV.